This T cell receptor (beta chain) was captured in a study of blood T cell repertoires in COVID-19. Authors' methods: Nucleated cell counts were estimated from reference gene primer amplification. This table comes from immunoSEQ multiplex PCR, and its TCRdb copy is limited to in-frame clones, with some not included. That table is the source of V, J and clone size, and D and trimming were worked out from the DNA. The table shows under 250,000 clones, with over 65% occurring only once. The CDR3 covers 13 residues. V was clipped by 0 bases and J by 6 bases, with 9 bases between them. This chain uses TRBV12-3 or TRBV12-4 with TRBJ2-7; D uncertain. The receptor was derived from a woman in her 70s with active or convalescent COVID-19. Sequenced: peripheral blood. The CDR3 region is CASSLARYSEQYF. The CDR3 DNA reads as TGTGCCAGCAGTTTAGCTCGTTACTCCGAGCAGTACTTC.